This is a list of T cell receptor beta chains from one sample in a study of blood T cell repertoires in COVID-19. Libraries were prepared by immunoSEQ multiplex PCR; TCRdb keeps only in-frame clonotypes and omits some of them. The table shows 100,000 to 150,000 clones, with around nine tenths occurring only once. The sample taken for sequencing was peripheral blood. The receptors originated from a man in his sixties or seventies with active COVID-19. Both conserved end residues are part of each CDR3. A D gene is named only where the DNA matches it firmly. A row's size may be missing; if present it is once, few, many or a size class.

CASSPGTGGVDEQYF | TGTGCCAGCTCACCCGGGACAGGGGGCGTCGACGAGCAGTACTTC | TRBD1 | TRBJ2-7 | - | TRBV18
CASSLIGNTGELFF | TGTGCCAGCAGTTTAATCGGGAACACCGGGGAGCTGTTTTTT | - | TRBJ2-2 | - | TRBV27
CASRQQGDDGYTF | TGTGCCAGCAGGCAACAGGGGGACGATGGCTACACCTTC | TRBD1 | TRBJ1-2 | - | TRBV5-5
CASSQRSGRALDTQYF | TGTGCCAGCAGCCAACGTAGCGGGAGGGCCTTAGATACGCAGTATTTT | TRBD2 | TRBJ2-3 | - | TRBV3-1/TRBV3-2
CASSVGGGGSYNSPLHF | TGTGCCAGCAGCGTAGGGGGCGGTGGATCCTATAATTCACCCCTCCACTTT | - | TRBJ1-6 | few | TRBV9
CASSFRGLSDGELFF | TGTGCCAGCAGTTTTAGGGGGTTATCGGACGGGGAGCTGTTTTTT | - | TRBJ2-2 | - | TRBV27
CASGQPGTTYEQYF | TGTGCCAGTGGGCAGCCGGGAACCACCTACGAGCAGTACTTC | - | TRBJ2-7 | - | TRBV19
CASRPGGRPNTGELFF | TGTGCCAGCAGGCCGGGAGGCAGGCCGAACACCGGGGAGCTGTTTTTT | TRBD2 | TRBJ2-2 | - | TRBV7-9
CAWSVQGDEQFF | TGTGCCTGGAGTGTACAGGGGGATGAGCAGTTCTTC | TRBD1 | TRBJ2-1 | - | TRBV30
CASSLTLGAGPYNEQFF | TGTGCCAGCAGCCTCACCTTAGGAGCGGGGCCGTACAATGAGCAGTTCTTC | TRBD2 | TRBJ2-1 | once | TRBV7-2
CAWRERGSLYGYTF | TGTGCCTGGAGGGAACGAGGCAGTCTCTATGGCTACACCTTC | - | TRBJ1-2 | - | TRBV30
CASSFSGLSYEQYF | TGCGCCAGCAGCTTCAGCGGCCTGTCCTACGAGCAGTACTTC | - | TRBJ2-7 | - | TRBV5-1
CASSRGLAGDTQYF | TGTGCCAGCAGCCGGGGACTAGCGGGAGATACGCAGTATTTT | TRBD2 | TRBJ2-3 | - | TRBV3-1/TRBV3-2
CASSALGQGQGIDQPQHF | TGTGCCAGCAGTGCTCTAGGTCAGGGACAGGGGATTGATCAGCCCCAGCATTTT | TRBD1 | TRBJ1-5 | - | TRBV6-4
CASSRQGRTGELFF | TGTGCCAGTAGTAGACAGGGGAGGACCGGGGAGCTGTTTTTT | TRBD1 | TRBJ2-2 | - | TRBV19
CASSLELGLAGSYEQYF | TGCGCCAGCAGCTTGGAACTGGGACTAGCGGGCTCCTACGAGCAGTACTTC | TRBD2 | TRBJ2-7 | - | TRBV5-1
CASSQAGQGTCYGYTF | TGTGCCAGCAGCCAAGCCGGACAGGGGACATGCTATGGCTACACCTTC | TRBD1 | TRBJ1-2 | - | TRBV3-1/TRBV3-2
CASSPGRAEQFF | TGTGCCAGCAGTCCCGGGAGGGCTGAGCAGTTCTTC | TRBD2 | TRBJ2-1 | once | TRBV12-3/TRBV12-4
CASRPGGRNEKLFF | TGTGCCAGCAGGCCGGGGGGCCGCAATGAAAAACTGTTTTTT | - | TRBJ1-4 | - | TRBV6-5